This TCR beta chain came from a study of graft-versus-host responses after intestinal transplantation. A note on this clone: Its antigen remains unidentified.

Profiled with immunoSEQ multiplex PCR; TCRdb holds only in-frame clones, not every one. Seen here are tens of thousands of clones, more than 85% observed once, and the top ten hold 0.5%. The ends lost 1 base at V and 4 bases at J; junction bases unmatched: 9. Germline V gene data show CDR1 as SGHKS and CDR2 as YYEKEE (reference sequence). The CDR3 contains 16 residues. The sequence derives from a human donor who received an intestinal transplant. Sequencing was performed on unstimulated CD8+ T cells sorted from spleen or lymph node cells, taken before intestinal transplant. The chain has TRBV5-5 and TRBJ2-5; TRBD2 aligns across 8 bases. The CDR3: CASSLRLREVGETQYF. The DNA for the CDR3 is TGTGCCAGCAGCTTGCGTTTGCGGGAGGTGGGAGAGACCCAGTACTTC.